Listed below are T cell receptor beta chains from one sample, sequenced in a study of cytomegalovirus exposure and HLA in healthy donors. Produced via immunoSEQ multiplex PCR; TCRdb's table is partial and in-frame only. The profile covers roughly 110,000 clones, with less than 90% appearing a single time and around 1.7% taken by the ten largest. Sequenced input: PBMCs. Source of these receptors: a young woman in good health and CMV-seropositive. Each CDR3 is given with its conserved first and last residue. The D gene is left open where the match is weak. The size field is filled for only some rows; it gives once, few, many or a size class.

V	D	size	J	CDR3	DNA
TRBV4-1	-	-	TRBJ1-2	CASSQALFYTF	TGCGCCAGCAGCCAAGCCCTCTTCTACACCTTC
TRBV18	-	few	TRBJ2-1	CASSPLISTIDDEQFF	TGTGCCAGCTCACCACTAATTTCAACTATCGACGATGAGCAGTTCTTC
TRBV5-5	-	-	TRBJ2-3	CASSRRGGTSTDTQYF	TGTGCCAGCAGCCGCAGGGGAGGGACTAGCACAGATACGCAGTATTTT
TRBV7-8	-	-	TRBJ1-1	CASSQTAYTEAFF	TGTGCCAGCAGCCAGACAGCCTACACTGAAGCTTTCTTT
TRBV28	-	-	TRBJ1-2	CASSPTRVGYGYTF	TGTGCCAGCAGCCCGACCAGGGTAGGCTATGGCTACACCTTC
TRBV27	-	-	TRBJ2-1	CASSFGYEQFF	TGTGCCAGCAGTTTCGGGTATGAGCAGTTCTTC
TRBV15	TRBD1	-	TRBJ2-7	CATSRSGQGPAEQYF	TGTGCCACCAGCAGAAGTGGACAGGGGCCCGCCGAGCAGTACTTC
TRBV4-1	-	-	TRBJ2-3	CASSQPPADTQYF	TGCGCCAGCAGCCAACCCCCCGCAGATACGCAGTATTTT
TRBV27	-	-	TRBJ2-7	CASSSLSYEQYF	TGTGCCAGCAGTTCACTGTCGTACGAGCAGTACTTC
TRBV4-1	-	-	TRBJ2-5	CASSPDLTPGETQYF	TGCGCCAGCAGCCCAGACCTAACCCCGGGAGAGACCCAGTACTTC
TRBV10-2	-	-	TRBJ2-3	CASSRSGASTDTQYF	TGCGCCAGCAGCCGCTCAGGGGCTAGCACAGATACGCAGTATTTT
TRBV4-1	TRBD2	-	TRBJ2-1	CASSQRTSGGTSYNEQFF	TGCGCCAGCAGCCAAAGGACTAGCGGGGGCACTTCCTACAATGAGCAGTTCTTC
TRBV28	TRBD2	-	TRBJ2-7	CASSLRGLARSSYEQYF	TGTGCCAGCAGTTTAAGGGGACTAGCGCGGAGCTCCTACGAGCAGTACTTC
TRBV28	TRBD1	-	TRBJ2-2	CASSPYRDSNTGELFF	TGTGCCAGCAGTCCTTACCGGGACAGTAACACCGGGGAGCTGTTTTTT
TRBV4-3	TRBD2	-	TRBJ2-5	CASSPGLAGRETQYF	TGCGCCAGCAGCCCGGGACTAGCGGGGAGAGAGACCCAGTACTTC
TRBV28	TRBD1	once	TRBJ1-2	CASSDPGGRGYTF	TGTGCCAGCAGTGACCCAGGGGGGAGAGGCTACACCTTC
TRBV5-1	-	-	TRBJ1-2	CASSWGEGGYGYTF	TGCGCCAGCAGCTGGGGAGAAGGCGGCTATGGCTACACCTTC
TRBV9	TRBD2	-	TRBJ2-1	CASSASGTSGGYNEQFF	TGTGCCAGCAGCGCATCCGGGACTAGCGGGGGGTACAATGAGCAGTTCTTC
TRBV2	-	-	TRBJ1-1	CASSEDLGDAFF	TGTGCCAGCAGTGAAGATTTGGGAGACGCTTTCTTT
TRBV11-2	TRBD2	-	TRBJ2-5	CASSLGVAGVETQYF	TGTGCCAGCAGCTTAGGAGTAGCGGGGGTGGAGACCCAGTACTTC
TRBV7-2	TRBD1	-	TRBJ2-1	CASSALGTGAYNEQFF	TGTGCCAGCAGCGCCCTCGGGACAGGGGCTTACAATGAGCAGTTCTTC
TRBV2	-	-	TRBJ2-5	CASSEDQGRETQYF	TGTGCCAGCAGTGAGGATCAGGGGCGGGAGACCCAGTACTTC
TRBV4-3	TRBD1	once	TRBJ1-6	CASSRTGTAGGSPLHF	TGCGCCAGCAGCCGGACAGGGACGGCCGGCGGTTCACCCCTCCACTTT
TRBV6-9	-	few	TRBJ1-3	CASSPDMGNTIYF	TGTGCCAGCAGCCCGGACATGGGAAACACCATATATTTT
TRBV6-5	-	-	TRBJ1-2	CASSDVRAPDGYTF	TGTGCCAGCAGCGACGTGAGGGCGCCGGATGGCTACACCTTC
TRBV25-1	TRBD1	-	TRBJ2-2	CASIAGGNTGELFF	TGTGCCAGCATAGCAGGGGGCAACACCGGGGAGCTGTTTTTT
TRBV4-1	-	-	TRBJ2-5	CASSQDEVQETQYF	TGCGCCAGCAGCCAAGATGAGGTCCAAGAGACCCAGTACTTC
TRBV7-2	TRBD2	-	TRBJ2-2	CASSSGTSTGELFF	TGTGCCAGCAGCTCCGGGACTAGCACCGGGGAGCTGTTTTTT
TRBV2	TRBD2	-	TRBJ2-7	CASSFGLAGGRSYEQYF	TGTGCCAGCAGCTTTGGACTAGCGGGGGGGAGATCCTACGAGCAGTACTTC
TRBV28	-	-	TRBJ1-5	CASLPISNQPQHF	TGTGCCAGCTTGCCTATTAGCAATCAGCCCCAGCATTTT
TRBV27	TRBD2	-	TRBJ2-3	CASSDAAGGWADTQYF	TGTGCCAGCAGTGACGCGGCGGGGGGGTGGGCAGATACGCAGTATTTT
TRBV10-3	TRBD2	-	TRBJ2-7	CAISDSGRRHEQYF	TGTGCCATCAGTGATAGCGGGCGCCGACACGAGCAGTACTTC
TRBV5-1	TRBD1	once	TRBJ1-2	CASSLFQGAYGYTF	TGCGCCAGCAGCTTGTTTCAGGGGGCCTATGGCTACACCTTC
TRBV4-1	-	-	TRBJ1-6	CASSQMITGDNSPLHF	TGCGCCAGCAGCCAAATGATCACGGGAGATAATTCACCCCTCCACTTT
TRBV7-8	-	-	TRBJ2-7	CASSLVGTAAPSYEQYF	TGTGCCAGCAGCTTAGTAGGTACTGCAGCGCCCTCCTACGAGCAGTACTTC
TRBV28	-	-	TRBJ2-1	CASSLYRVRTVEQFF	TGTGCCAGCAGTTTATACAGGGTACGGACAGTTGAGCAGTTCTTC
TRBV29-1	-	-	TRBJ1-2	CSVDLDRNYGYTF	TGCAGCGTCGATCTCGACAGAAACTATGGCTACACCTTC
TRBV4-2	-	-	TRBJ1-6	CASSQINSRGYSPLHF	TGTGCCAGCAGCCAAATTAATAGCAGAGGTTATTCACCCCTCCACTTT
TRBV19	TRBD1	-	TRBJ2-6	CASMTGGSLFSGANVLTF	TGTGCCTCAATGACAGGGGGCTCTCTCTTCTCTGGGGCCAACGTCCTGACTTTC
TRBV7-9	TRBD1	-	TRBJ1-2	CASSLGTGYGYTF	TGTGCCAGCAGCTTGGGGACAGGCTATGGCTACACCTTC
TRBV6-5	TRBD2	-	TRBJ2-1	CASSYESSGNNEQFF	TGTGCCAGCAGTTACGAGAGTAGCGGGAACAATGAGCAGTTCTTC
TRBV9	-	-	TRBJ2-2	CASTNKNTGELFF	TGTGCCAGCACCAACAAGAACACCGGGGAGCTGTTTTTT